The source of this TCR beta chain is a study of T cell responses to AZD1222 COVID-19 vaccine. Clones were sequenced by immunoSEQ multiplex PCR, and TCRdb holds only the in-frame ones, with some missing. The sample holds over 150,000 clones; roughly 88% are singletons and the top ten take around 4.4%. Sequencing used peripheral blood, obtained 28 days after the second AZD1222 dose. This receptor was taken from an adult who received the AZD1222 COVID-19 vaccine.

The DNA for the CDR3 is TGTGCCAGCAGCCAATCACGGGGCTACGAGCAGTACTTC. Amino acid sequence: CASSQSRGYEQYF. J is TRBJ2-7 and V is TRBV16, with a tentative D call TRBD2 (5 bases). The V gene lost 0 bases and the J gene lost 3 bases, with 6 bases spanning the gap. The germline gives CDR1 KGHSY, CDR2 FQNENV. This CDR3 has 13 amino acids.